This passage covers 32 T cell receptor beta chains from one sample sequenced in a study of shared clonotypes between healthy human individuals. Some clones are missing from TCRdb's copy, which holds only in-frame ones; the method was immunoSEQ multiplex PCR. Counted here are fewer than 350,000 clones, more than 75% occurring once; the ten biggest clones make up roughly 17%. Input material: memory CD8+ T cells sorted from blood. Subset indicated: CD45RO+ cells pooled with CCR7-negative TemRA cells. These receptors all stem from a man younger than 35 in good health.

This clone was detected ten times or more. DNA of the CDR3: TGTGCCAGCAGCTTAGCGCGTCCCGTAGCGGTGGGAAGCACAGATACGCAGTATTTT. Translation: CASSLARPVAVGSTDTQYF. The chain joins TRBV7-9 to TRBJ2-3; TRBD2 might be the D (6 bases). This CDR3 spans 19 amino acids. Trimming stripped 0 bases from V and 0 bases from J, with 19 bases between. Germline assignment: CDR1 SEHNR and CDR2 FQNEAQ (reference sequence).

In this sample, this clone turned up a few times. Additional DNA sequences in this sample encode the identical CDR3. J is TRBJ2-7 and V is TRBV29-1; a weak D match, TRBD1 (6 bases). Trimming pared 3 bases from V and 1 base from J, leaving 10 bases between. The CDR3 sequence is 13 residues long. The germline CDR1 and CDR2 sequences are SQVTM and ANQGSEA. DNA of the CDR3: TGCAGCGTTGATACAGGGCTGTCCTACGAGCAGTACTTC. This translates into CSVDTGLSYEQYF.

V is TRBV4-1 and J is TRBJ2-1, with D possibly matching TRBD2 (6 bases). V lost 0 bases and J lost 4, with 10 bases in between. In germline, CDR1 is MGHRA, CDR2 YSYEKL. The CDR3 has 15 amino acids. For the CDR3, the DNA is TGCGCCAGCAGCCAAGAATCGCGGGGATACAATGAGCAGTTCTTC. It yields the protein CASSQESRGYNEQFF.

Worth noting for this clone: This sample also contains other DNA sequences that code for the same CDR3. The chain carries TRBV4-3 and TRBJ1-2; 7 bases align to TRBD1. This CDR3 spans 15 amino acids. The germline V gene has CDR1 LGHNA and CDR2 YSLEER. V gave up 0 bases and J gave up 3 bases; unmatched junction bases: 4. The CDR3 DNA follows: TGCGCCAGCAGCCAAGATAGGGGGCGCGACTATGGCTACACCTTC. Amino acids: CASSQDRGRDYGYTF.

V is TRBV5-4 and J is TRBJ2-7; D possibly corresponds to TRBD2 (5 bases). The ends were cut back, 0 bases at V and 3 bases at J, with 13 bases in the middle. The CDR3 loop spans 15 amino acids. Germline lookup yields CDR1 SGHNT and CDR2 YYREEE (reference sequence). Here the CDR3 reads CASSLGVPGIYEQYF. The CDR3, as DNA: TGTGCCAGCAGCTTGGGAGTTCCGGGGATCTACGAGCAGTACTTC.

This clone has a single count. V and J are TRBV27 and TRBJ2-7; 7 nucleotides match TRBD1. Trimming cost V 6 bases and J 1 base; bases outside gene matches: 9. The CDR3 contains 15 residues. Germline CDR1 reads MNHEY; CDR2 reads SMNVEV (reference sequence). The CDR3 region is CASSYNRGLSYEQYF. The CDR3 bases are TGTGCCAGCAGCTATAACAGGGGTCTGTCCTACGAGCAGTACTTC.

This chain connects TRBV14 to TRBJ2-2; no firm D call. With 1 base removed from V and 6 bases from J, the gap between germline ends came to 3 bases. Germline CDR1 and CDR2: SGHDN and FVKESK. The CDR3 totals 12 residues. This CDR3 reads CASSQVSGELFF. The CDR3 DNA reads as TGTGCCAGCAGCCAAGTTTCCGGGGAGCTGTTTTTT.

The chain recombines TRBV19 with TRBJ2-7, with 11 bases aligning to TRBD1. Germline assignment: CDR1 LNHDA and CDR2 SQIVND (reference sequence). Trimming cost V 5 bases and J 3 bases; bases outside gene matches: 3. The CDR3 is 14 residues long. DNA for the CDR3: TGTGCCAGTAGTCCGGGACAGGGGGACTACGAGCAGTACTTC. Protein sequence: CASSPGQGDYEQYF.

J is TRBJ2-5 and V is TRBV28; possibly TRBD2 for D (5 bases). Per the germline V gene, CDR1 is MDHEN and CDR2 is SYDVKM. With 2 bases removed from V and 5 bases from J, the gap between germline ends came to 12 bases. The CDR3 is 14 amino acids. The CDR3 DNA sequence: TGTGCCAGCAGTTTAATAAGCGGTGGGGAGACCCAGTACTTC. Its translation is CASSLISGGETQYF. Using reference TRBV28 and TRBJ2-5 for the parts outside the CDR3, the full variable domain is DVKVTQSSRYLVKRTGEKVFLECVQDMDHENMFWYRQDPGLGLRLIYFSYDVKMKEKGDIPEGYSVSREKKERFSLILESASTNQTSMYLCASSLISGGETQYFGPGTRLLVL.

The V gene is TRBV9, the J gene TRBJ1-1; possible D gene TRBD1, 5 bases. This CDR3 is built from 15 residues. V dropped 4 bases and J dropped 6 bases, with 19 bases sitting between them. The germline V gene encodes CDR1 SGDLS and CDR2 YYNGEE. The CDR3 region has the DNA TGTGCCAGCAGCCCCCTTATGGGGGAGCACTCTGAAGCTTTCTTT. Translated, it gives CASSPLMGEHSEAFF.

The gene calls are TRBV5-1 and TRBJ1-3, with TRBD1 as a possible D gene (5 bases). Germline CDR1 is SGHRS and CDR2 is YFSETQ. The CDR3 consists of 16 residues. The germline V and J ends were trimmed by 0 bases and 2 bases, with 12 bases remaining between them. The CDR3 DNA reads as TGCGCCAGCAGCTTGGCCTTATGGGGGACTGGAAACACCATATATTTT. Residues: CASSLALWGTGNTIYF.

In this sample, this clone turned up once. CDR3 loop: CASSSWIGDTQYF. DNA for the CDR3: TGTGCCAGCAGCTCCTGGATTGGGGATACGCAGTATTTT. This chain joins TRBV11-2 and TRBJ2-3, with D unresolved. This CDR3 has 13 amino acids. Trimming shortened V by 4 bases and J by 6 bases, and 11 bases separated the two germline ends. Germline CDR1 is SGHAT and CDR2 is FQNNGV.

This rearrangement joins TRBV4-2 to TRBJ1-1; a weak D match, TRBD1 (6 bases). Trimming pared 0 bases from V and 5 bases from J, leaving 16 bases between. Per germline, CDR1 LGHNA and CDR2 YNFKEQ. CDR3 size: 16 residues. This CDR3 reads CASSQDREGVGTEAFF. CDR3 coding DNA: TGTGCCAGCAGCCAAGATAGGGAGGGGGTCGGAACTGAAGCTTTCTTT.

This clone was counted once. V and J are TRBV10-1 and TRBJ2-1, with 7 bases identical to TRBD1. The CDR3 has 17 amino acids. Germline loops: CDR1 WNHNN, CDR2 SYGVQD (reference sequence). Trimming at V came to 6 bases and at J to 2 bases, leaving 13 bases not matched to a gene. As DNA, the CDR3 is TGCGCCAGCAGCTCGACCCGGGGACAGACACCCTACAATGAGCAGTTCTTC. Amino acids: CASSSTRGQTPYNEQFF.

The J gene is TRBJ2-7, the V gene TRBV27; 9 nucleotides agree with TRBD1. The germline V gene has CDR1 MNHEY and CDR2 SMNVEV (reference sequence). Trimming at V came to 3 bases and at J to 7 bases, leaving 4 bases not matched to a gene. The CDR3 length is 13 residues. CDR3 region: CASSFGTGSEQYF. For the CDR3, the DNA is TGTGCCAGCAGTTTCGGGACAGGGAGTGAGCAGTACTTC.

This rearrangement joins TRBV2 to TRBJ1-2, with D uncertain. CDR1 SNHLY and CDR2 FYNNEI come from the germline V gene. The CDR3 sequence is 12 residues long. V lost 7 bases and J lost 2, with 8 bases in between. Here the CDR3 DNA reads TGTGCCAGCATGGGGAAGAACTATGGCTACACCTTC. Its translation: CASMGKNYGYTF.

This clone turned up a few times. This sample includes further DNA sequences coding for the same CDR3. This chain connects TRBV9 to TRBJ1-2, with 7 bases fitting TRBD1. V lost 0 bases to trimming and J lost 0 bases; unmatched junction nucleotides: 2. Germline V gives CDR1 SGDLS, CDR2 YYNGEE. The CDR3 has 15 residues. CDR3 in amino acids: CASSVGQGANYGYTF. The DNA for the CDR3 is TGTGCCAGCAGCGTAGGCCAGGGGGCTAACTATGGCTACACCTTC.

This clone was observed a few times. CDR3 sequence: CASSRQGQGEQYF. The CDR3 DNA reads TGTGCCAGCAGCAGACAGGGTCAGGGCGAGCAGTACTTC. The rearrangement links TRBV9 to TRBJ2-7; 7 bases are shared with TRBD1. The germline V gene encodes CDR1 SGDLS and CDR2 YYNGEE. Losses at the gene ends were 4 bases for V and 6 bases for J; bases not matched to a gene: 7. CDR3 size: 13 residues.

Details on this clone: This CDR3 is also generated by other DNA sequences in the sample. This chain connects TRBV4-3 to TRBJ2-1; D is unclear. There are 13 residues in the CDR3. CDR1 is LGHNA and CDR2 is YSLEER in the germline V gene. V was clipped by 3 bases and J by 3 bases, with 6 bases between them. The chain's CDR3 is CASSQGLYNEQFF. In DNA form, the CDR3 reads TGCGCCAGCAGCCAGGGTCTCTACAATGAGCAGTTCTTC.

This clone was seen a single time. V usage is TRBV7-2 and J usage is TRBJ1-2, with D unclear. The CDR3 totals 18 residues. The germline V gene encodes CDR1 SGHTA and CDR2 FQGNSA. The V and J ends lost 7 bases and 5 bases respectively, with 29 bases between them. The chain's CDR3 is CASTKLRTVGISGYGYTF. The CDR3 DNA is TGTGCCAGCACCAAGCTTAGGACTGTCGGGATCTCCGGTTATGGCTACACCTTC.

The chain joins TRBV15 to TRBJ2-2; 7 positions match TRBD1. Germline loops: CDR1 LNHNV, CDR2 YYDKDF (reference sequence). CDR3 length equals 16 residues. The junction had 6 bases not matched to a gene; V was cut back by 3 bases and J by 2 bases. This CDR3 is CATSSYRDSNTGELFF. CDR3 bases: TGTGCCACCAGCAGTTACCGGGACAGTAACACCGGGGAGCTGTTTTTT.

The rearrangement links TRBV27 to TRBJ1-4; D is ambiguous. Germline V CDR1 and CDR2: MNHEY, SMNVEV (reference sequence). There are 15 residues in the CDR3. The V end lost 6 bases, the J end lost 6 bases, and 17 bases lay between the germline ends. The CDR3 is CASSSRAGAYEKLFF. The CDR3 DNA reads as TGTGCCAGCAGCTCGAGGGCAGGCGCATATGAAAAACTGTTTTTT.

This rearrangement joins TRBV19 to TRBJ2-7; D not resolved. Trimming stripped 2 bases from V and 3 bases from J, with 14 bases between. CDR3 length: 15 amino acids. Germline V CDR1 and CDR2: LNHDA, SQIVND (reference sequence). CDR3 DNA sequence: TGTGCCAGTAGTATAAATCATATGTTCCTCTACGAGCAGTACTTC. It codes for CASSINHMFLYEQYF.

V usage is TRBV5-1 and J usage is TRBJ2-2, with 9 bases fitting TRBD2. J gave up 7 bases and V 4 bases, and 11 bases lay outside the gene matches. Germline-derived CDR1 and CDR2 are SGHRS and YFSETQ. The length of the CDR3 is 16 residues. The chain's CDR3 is CASSTNSGRSGGELFF. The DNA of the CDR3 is TGCGCCAGCAGCACGAATAGCGGGAGATCTGGCGGGGAGCTGTTTTTT.

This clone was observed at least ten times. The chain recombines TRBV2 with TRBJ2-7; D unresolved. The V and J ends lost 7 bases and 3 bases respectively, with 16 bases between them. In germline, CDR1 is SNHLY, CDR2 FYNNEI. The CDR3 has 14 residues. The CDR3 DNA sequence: TGTGCCAGCATGGGGAAGGTGGACGACTACGAGCAGTACTTC. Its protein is CASMGKVDDYEQYF.

CDR3 region: CASSLAQPLAGEQYF. CDR3 DNA: TGCGCCAGCAGCCTCGCACAGCCACTAGCGGGAGAGCAGTACTTC. The J gene is TRBJ2-7, the V gene TRBV4-1; 10 nucleotides agree with TRBD2. The V gene end was trimmed by 4 bases and the J gene end by 7 bases; junction bases not matched to a gene: 10. Germline CDR1 is MGHRA and CDR2 is YSYEKL. The CDR3 consists of 15 residues.

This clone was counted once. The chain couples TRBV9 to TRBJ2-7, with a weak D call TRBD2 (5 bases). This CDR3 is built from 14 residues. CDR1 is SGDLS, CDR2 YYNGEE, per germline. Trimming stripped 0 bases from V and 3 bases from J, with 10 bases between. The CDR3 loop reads CASSVEDSVYEQYF. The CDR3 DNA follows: TGTGCCAGCAGCGTAGAGGATAGCGTCTACGAGCAGTACTTC.

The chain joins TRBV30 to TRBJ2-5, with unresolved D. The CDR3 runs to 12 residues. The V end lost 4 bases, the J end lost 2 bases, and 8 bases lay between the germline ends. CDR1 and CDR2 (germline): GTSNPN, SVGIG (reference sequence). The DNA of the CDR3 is TGTGCCTGGACCCCGGATCAAGAGACCCAGTACTTC. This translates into CAWTPDQETQYF.

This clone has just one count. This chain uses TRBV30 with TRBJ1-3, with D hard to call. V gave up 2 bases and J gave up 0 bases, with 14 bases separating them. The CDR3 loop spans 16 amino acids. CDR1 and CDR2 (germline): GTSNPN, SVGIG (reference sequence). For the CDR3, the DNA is TGTGCCTGGAGTCGTGTCCAGTATTACTCTGGAAACACCATATATTTT. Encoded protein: CAWSRVQYYSGNTIYF. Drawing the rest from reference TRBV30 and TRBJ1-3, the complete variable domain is SQTIHQWPATLVQPVGSPLSLECTVEGTSNPNLYWYRQAAGRGLQLLFYSVGIGQISSEVPQNLSASRPQDRQFILSSKKLLLSDSGFYLCAWSRVQYYSGNTIYFGEGSWLTVV.

Here the CDR3 DNA reads TGTGCCAGCAGCTTCGTGTTTGGGAATGAGCAGTTCTTC. It is translated as CASSFVFGNEQFF. The chain uses TRBV7-2 and TRBJ2-1; D is ambiguous. Trimming removed 3 bases from V and 7 bases from J, with 10 bases in between. Germline CDR1 is SGHTA and CDR2 is FQGNSA. The CDR3 consists of 13 residues. The full variable domain, its missing parts supplied by reference TRBV7-2 and TRBJ2-1, is GAGVSQSPSNKVTEKGKDVELRCDPISGHTALYWYRQSLGQGLEFLIYFQGNSAPDKSGLPSDRFSAERTGGSVSTLTIQRTQQEDSAVYLCASSFVFGNEQFFGPGTRLTVL.

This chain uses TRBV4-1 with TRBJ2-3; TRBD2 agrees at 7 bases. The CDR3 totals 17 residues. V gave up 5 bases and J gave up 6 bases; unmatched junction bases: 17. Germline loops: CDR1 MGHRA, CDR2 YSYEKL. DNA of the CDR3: TGCGCCAGCAGCTACAAGGCTAGCGGAGCCTATAACGATACGCAGTATTTT. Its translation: CASSYKASGAYNDTQYF.

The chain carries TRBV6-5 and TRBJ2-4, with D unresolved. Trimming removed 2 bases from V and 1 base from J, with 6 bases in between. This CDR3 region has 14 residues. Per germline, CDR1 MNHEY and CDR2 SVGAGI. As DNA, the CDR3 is TGTGCCAGCAGTTACAAGGAGGCCAAAAACATTCAGTACTTC. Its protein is CASSYKEAKNIQYF.